These T cell receptor beta chains were read from a single sample in a study of blood T cell repertoires in COVID-19. Some clones are missing from TCRdb's copy, which holds only in-frame ones; the method was immunoSEQ multiplex PCR. The repertoire holds a few hundred thousand clones, with approximately 85% as singletons. Material for sequencing was peripheral blood. These receptors all stem from a woman aged 70-85 years with acute or convalescent COVID-19. CDR3s include the opening cysteine and the closing phenylalanine or tryptophan. A D gene is named only where the DNA matches it firmly. The listing skips clone size in some rows; elsewhere it reads once, few, many or a size class.

TRBJ1-1	NA	TRBD1	TRBV7-9	CASSLGQGESVTEAFF	TGTGCCAGCAGCTTAGGACAGGGGGAATCCGTCACTGAAGCTTTCTTT
TRBJ2-3	NA	TRBD2	TRBV19	CASQRRGGPDTQYF	TGTGCCAGTCAGAGGCGGGGGGGCCCAGATACGCAGTATTTT
TRBJ2-3	NA	NA	TRBV9	CASSEPLTDTQYF	TGTGCCAGCAGCGAGCCCCTCACAGATACGCAGTATTTT
TRBJ1-3	once	NA	TRBV5-4	CASSLGGVGNTIYF	TGTGCCAGCAGTTTAGGGGGAGTTGGAAACACCATATATTTT
TRBJ2-2	NA	NA	TRBV5-4	CASGLDFTGELFF	TGTGCCAGTGGACTCGATTTCACCGGGGAGCTGTTTTTT
TRBJ2-1	few	TRBD2	TRBV4-2	CASSQFGGGDNNEQFF	TGTGCCAGCAGCCAATTCGGCGGGGGGGATAACAATGAGCAGTTCTTC
TRBJ2-7	NA	NA	TRBV11-3	CASSLGAGGGYEQYF	TGTGCCAGCAGCTTAGGGGCAGGGGGAGGCTACGAGCAGTACTTC
TRBJ2-7	NA	NA	TRBV5-4	CASSSPGLPDEQYF	TGTGCCAGCAGCTCGCCAGGGCTCCCAGACGAGCAGTACTTC
TRBJ2-1	NA	TRBD2	TRBV4-1	CASSQPGGSYNEQFF	TGCGCCAGCAGCCAACCGGGGGGCTCCTACAATGAGCAGTTCTTC
TRBJ2-5	NA	TRBD2	TRBV24-1	CATSDPAGGGETQYF	TGTGCCACCAGTGACCCAGCGGGGGGGGGAGAGACCCAGTACTTC
TRBJ2-7	once	NA	TRBV28	CASSGERRFYEQYF	TGTGCCAGCAGTGGGGAGAGAAGGTTCTACGAGCAGTACTTC
TRBJ1-2	NA	NA	TRBV7-3	CASSSQSGSSYGYTF	TGTGCCAGCAGCTCCCAGTCGGGATCCTCTTATGGCTACACCTTC
TRBJ1-1	few	NA	TRBV11-1	CASSLGRSLKAFF	TGTGCCAGCAGCTTAGGCCGGTCGCTTAAAGCTTTCTTT
TRBJ2-5	NA	TRBD2	TRBV5-4	CASSLERAGIQETQYF	TGTGCCAGCAGCTTGGAGCGAGCGGGAATCCAAGAGACCCAGTACTTC
TRBJ1-1	NA	NA	TRBV4-1	CASSQGPTGANTEAFF	TGCGCCAGCAGCCAAGGGCCGACAGGAGCGAACACTGAAGCTTTCTTT
TRBJ2-2	once	NA	TRBV3-1/TRBV3-2	CASSQRLATVGELFF	TGTGCCAGCAGCCAGCGTCTAGCGACTGTCGGGGAGCTGTTTTTT
TRBJ2-7	NA	NA	TRBV10-3	CAISELGHEQYF	TGTGCCATCAGTGAGTTGGGGCACGAGCAGTACTTC
TRBJ2-3	NA	TRBD2	TRBV2	CASSEGAGGVDTQYF	TGTGCCAGCAGTGAGGGAGCGGGGGGAGTAGATACGCAGTATTTT
TRBJ2-6	NA	NA	TRBV18	CASSPQPPGNSGANVLTF	TGTGCCAGCTCACCACAGCCTCCAGGGAACTCTGGGGCCAACGTCCTGACTTTC
TRBJ1-2	NA	TRBD1	TRBV6-6	CASSYGTGPNYGYTF	TGTGCCAGCAGTTACGGGACAGGACCTAACTATGGCTACACCTTC
TRBJ1-1	NA	TRBD1	TRBV11-2	CASSLKGAYGAFF	TGTGCCAGCAGCTTAAAGGGGGCGTATGGGGCTTTCTTT
TRBJ2-3	NA	TRBD2	TRBV5-1	CASSQGLAPDTQYF	TGCGCCAGCAGCCAAGGACTAGCCCCAGATACGCAGTATTTT
TRBJ2-1	NA	TRBD2	TRBV7-2	CANPTSGIPSVGGYEQFF	TGTGCCAACCCTACTAGCGGGATACCCTCGGTGGGGGGCTATGAGCAGTTCTTC
TRBJ1-1	NA	NA	TRBV5-1	CASSFDRNTEAFF	TGCGCCAGCAGCTTCGACAGGAACACTGAAGCTTTCTTT
TRBJ2-5	NA	NA	TRBV18	CASSPDWAKETQYF	TGTGCCAGCTCACCCGATTGGGCAAAAGAGACCCAGTACTTC
TRBJ2-2	NA	TRBD1	TRBV4-1	CASSQAIRQGGVGELFF	TGCGCCAGCAGCCAAGCTATCCGACAGGGGGGAGTCGGGGAGCTGTTTTTT
TRBJ2-4	NA	TRBD1	TRBV5-5	CASSLAPGQERNIQYF	TGTGCCAGCAGCTTGGCCCCCGGACAGGAGCGAAACATTCAGTACTTC
TRBJ2-3	NA	TRBD2	TRBV11-3	CASRAGGTDTQYF	TGTGCCAGCAGAGCGGGGGGCACAGATACGCAGTATTTT
TRBJ2-3	NA	NA	TRBV12-3/TRBV12-4	CASSLPGTDTQYF	TGTGCCAGCAGTTTACCTGGCACAGATACGCAGTATTTT
TRBJ2-1	once	NA	TRBV6-5	CASSKTRFNEQFF	TGTGCCAGCAGTAAGACTCGGTTCAATGAGCAGTTCTTC
TRBJ1-2	few	NA	TRBV18	CASSPSGANYGYTF	TGTGCCAGCTCCCCGAGCGGAGCTAACTATGGCTACACCTTC
TRBJ2-3	NA	TRBD1	TRBV9	CASSRGQGARDTQYF	TGTGCCAGCAGCCGCGGACAGGGGGCGAGGGATACGCAGTATTTT
TRBJ2-3	NA	TRBD2	TRBV5-1	CASSPGLAPTDTQYF	TGCGCCAGCAGCCCGGGACTAGCGCCCACAGATACGCAGTATTTT
TRBJ1-2	NA	NA	TRBV29-1	CSGRGGHGYTF	TGCAGCGGCAGGGGTGGGCATGGCTACACCTTC
TRBJ1-5	once	TRBD1	TRBV19	CASSRTGTDNQPQHF	TGTGCCAGTAGTCGGACAGGTACGGACAATCAGCCCCAGCATTTT
TRBJ2-1	NA	TRBD2	TRBV7-9	CASSLFREGEQFF	TGTGCCAGCAGCCTATTCCGGGAGGGTGAGCAGTTCTTC
TRBJ2-1	NA	TRBD2	TRBV5-5	CASSSGLAGGSDEQFF	TGTGCCAGCAGCTCTGGACTAGCGGGGGGAAGCGATGAGCAGTTCTTC
TRBJ2-3	NA	NA	TRBV12-3/TRBV12-4	CASSLRGSDTQYF	TGTGCCAGCAGTTTAAGGGGCTCAGATACGCAGTATTTT
TRBJ1-2	NA	NA	TRBV5-5	CASSSQGSHNYGYTF	TGTGCCAGCAGCTCCCAGGGATCCCATAACTATGGCTACACCTTC
TRBJ1-1	NA	NA	TRBV6-5	CASSYTDTNTEAFF	TGTGCCAGCAGTTACACGGACACTAACACTGAAGCTTTCTTT
TRBJ1-2	NA	NA	TRBV27	CASSRTGYYGYTF	TGTGCCAGCAGTAGAACAGGGTATTATGGCTACACCTTC
TRBJ2-5	NA	NA	TRBV4-2	CASSQSGTLQETQYF	TGTGCCAGCAGCCAGTCCGGGACACTCCAAGAGACCCAGTACTTC
TRBJ1-2	NA	NA	TRBV3-1/TRBV3-2	CASSHQPRGNYGYTF	TGTGCCAGCAGCCATCAACCTAGGGGGAACTATGGCTACACCTTC
TRBJ2-7	NA	NA	TRBV19	CASSPAGNEQYF	TGTGCCAGTAGTCCTGCGGGGAACGAGCAGTACTTC
TRBJ2-3	NA	NA	TRBV7-8	CASSPKRTLTDTQYF	TGTGCCAGCAGCCCCAAGCGGACCCTCACAGATACGCAGTATTTT
TRBJ1-1	NA	NA	TRBV6-4	CASSDSGGTNTEAFF	TGTGCCAGCAGTGACTCCGGGGGAACTAACACTGAAGCTTTCTTT
TRBJ1-4	NA	TRBD1	TRBV18	CASSPGDSRNEKLFF	TGTGCCAGCTCACCGGGGGACAGCCGTAATGAAAAACTGTTTTTT
TRBJ2-7	NA	TRBD2	TRBV7-8	CASSLSRVGTSSSYEQYF	TGTGCCAGCAGCTTATCCCGGGTTGGGACTAGCAGCTCCTACGAGCAGTACTTC
TRBJ1-2	NA	NA	TRBV5-5	CAPTSGNGYTF	TGTGCCCCAACGTCAGGGAATGGCTACACCTTC
TRBJ1-1	NA	NA	TRBV18	CASSPRAGTEAFF	TGTGCCAGCTCACCGAGAGCCGGGACAGAAGCTTTCTTT
TRBJ1-2	NA	TRBD1	TRBV19	CASSIDLMTGSGYTF	TGTGCCAGTAGTATAGATCTAATGACAGGGTCTGGCTACACCTTC
TRBJ2-3	once	NA	TRBV9	CASSVEGVGTDTQYF	TGTGCCAGCAGCGTAGAGGGGGTAGGCACAGATACGCAGTATTTT
TRBJ2-3	NA	TRBD2	TRBV7-6	CASSGRTSGGFSTDTQYF	TGTGCCAGCAGCGGACGGACTAGCGGGGGATTTAGCACAGATACGCAGTATTTT
TRBJ2-5	NA	TRBD1	TRBV7-7	CASSLGGAQGAETQYF	TGTGCCAGCAGCTTAGGGGGGGCCCAGGGGGCCGAGACCCAGTACTTC
TRBJ1-4	once	NA	TRBV5-4	CASSLVAQGREKLFF	TGTGCCAGCAGCTTGGTTGCGCAGGGCCGGGAAAAACTGTTTTTT
TRBJ2-2	once	NA	TRBV11-2	CASSVQASGELFF	TGTGCCAGCAGCGTCCAGGCCAGCGGGGAGCTGTTTTTT
TRBJ2-2	NA	TRBD1	TRBV5-1	CASSSQGAETGELFF	TGCGCCAGCAGCTCACAGGGGGCCGAGACCGGGGAGCTGTTTTTT
TRBJ2-1	NA	TRBD1	TRBV7-9	CASNFNRGNEQFF	TGTGCCAGCAACTTTAACAGGGGAAATGAGCAGTTCTTC
TRBJ1-1	NA	NA	TRBV6-5	CASSVNRDRNTEAFF	TGTGCCAGCAGCGTAAACAGGGATCGAAACACTGAAGCTTTCTTT
TRBJ2-5	NA	TRBD2	TRBV7-3	CASSLMGGGAPWETQYF	TGTGCCAGCAGCTTAATGGGCGGGGGGGCCCCGTGGGAGACCCAGTACTTC